This note documents a single T cell receptor (beta chain) sequence. Antigen: not known. In germline, CDR1 is KGHSH, CDR2 LQKENI. CDR3 length equals 17 residues. The sample is drawn from a study of molecular identifiers for immune sequencing clone quantification. General study findings and limits: Clones above 20 RNA copies held over 98% of effector molecules, under 1% in naive cells.

Using its own MiXCR run on the PCR reads, TCRdb lists one record per CDR3 protein. The sample yields nearly 650,000 distinct CDR3 sequences, over 25% seen once. The V gene is TRBV18, the J gene TRBJ2-3, with D perhaps matching TRBD1 (6 bases). With the DNA end fitting TRBJ1-5 better, the J assignment may be wrong. The TCR comes from a human donor in good health. Some libraries in this study had Jurkat cell RNA spiked in. Source material: naive CD8+ T cells from blood, with Jurkat cell RNA spiked in. The subset: FACS-sorted CD8+CD4-CCR7+CD45RA+ naive T cells. The DNA of the CDR3 is TGTGCCAGCTCTCCCGCGCAAGGGCTAGCGGGGGCAGATACGCAGCATTTT. Protein: CASSPAQGLAGADTQHF.